These T cell receptor beta chains were read from a single sample in a study of read filtering for tumor transcriptome and immune sequencing. TCRdb reanalysed the reads using MiXCR and keeps one entry per CDR3 protein. The table shows around 140,000 distinct CDR3 sequences, with around 14% occurring only once. The sample comprised a population of CD138-negative cells sorted from bone marrow. The receptor source for this set is a donor at least 40 years old with multiple myeloma. The CDR3 runs from the conserved cysteine through the conserved F or W. The D gene is left open where the match is weak. Clone sizes are given selectively: once, few, many, or a class where the clone is expanded.

>many|TRBJ1-6|TRBV7-6|.
TGTGCCAGCAGCTTAGACGGCTCCTATAATTCACCCCTCCACTTT
CASSLDGSYNSPLHF
>many|TRBJ1-3|TRBV29-1|TRBD1
TGCAGCGCTGTGACAGGGCCATGGGCTGGAAACACCATATATTTT
CSAVTGPWAGNTIYF
>many|TRBJ2-7|TRBV28|TRBD1
TGTGCCAGCAGTCCCGGGACAGTTTTCTACGAGCAGTACTTC
CASSPGTVFYEQYF
>.|TRBJ1-5|TRBV5-5|.
TGTGCCAGCAGCTTGGAGTGGACTCACAATCAGCCCCAGCATTTT
CASSLEWTHNQPQHF
>many|TRBJ2-3|TRBV2|TRBD2
TGTGCCAGCAGTGAAGCGCTTTCGGGGGGGACCACAGATACGCAGTATTTT
CASSEALSGGTTDTQYF
>many|TRBJ1-1|TRBV25-1|.
TGTGCCAGCAGTCCCGAGAGGGGGTGGGGTGAAGCTTTCTTT
CASSPERGWGEAFF
>few|TRBJ2-7|TRBV5-8|.
TGTGCCAGCAGCTTCCCAGGGTCCTACGAGCAGTACTTC
CASSFPGSYEQYF
>few|TRBJ2-5|TRBV27|.
TGTGCCAGCAGTTTTGTGGGGGAAAGAGAAGAGACCCAGTACTTC
CASSFVGEREETQYF
>many|TRBJ2-3|TRBV27|TRBD1
TGTGCCAGCAGTCCCCACAGGGGGCGCCGGGCAGATACGCAGTATTTT
CASSPHRGRRADTQYF
>many|TRBJ2-1|TRBV11-2|TRBD2
TGTGCCACCACCCGGCATAGCGGGTTCTCCTACAATGAGCAGTTCTTC
CATTRHSGFSYNEQFF
>.|TRBJ2-2|TRBV9|.
TGTGCCAGCAGCGTAAGCCGGGGCACCGGGGAGCTGTTTTTT
CASSVSRGTGELFF
>many|TRBJ2-1|TRBV7-3|.
TGTGCCAGCAGCTTAAACGGGGTGACCTACAATGAGCAGTTCTTC
CASSLNGVTYNEQFF
>many|TRBJ2-1|TRBV12-5|.
TGTGCTAGTGGTTTGGGAGGACTGATTTACTCCTACAATGAGCAGTTCTTC
CASGLGGLIYSYNEQFF
>many|TRBJ1-1|TRBV20-1|TRBD1
TGCAGTGCTAGTTTCGTCAGGGGGATTGGGAACACTGAAGCTTTCTTT
CSASFVRGIGNTEAFF
>few|TRBJ1-3|TRBV12-3/TRBV12-4|TRBD1
TGTGCCAGCAGTTTCTTCCCGGGACAGGGGACCAGCTCTGGAAACACCATATATTTT
CASSFFPGQGTSSGNTIYF
>many|TRBJ2-2|TRBV12-3/TRBV12-4|.
TGTGCCAGCAGTCCGTCGAACACCGGGGAGCTGTTTTTT
CASSPSNTGELFF
>many|TRBJ1-1|TRBV6-5|TRBD1
TGTGCCAGCAGTTACGGACAGGGAAGCACTGAAGCTTTCTTT
CASSYGQGSTEAFF
>many|TRBJ2-5|TRBV7-9|.
TGTGCCAGCAGCTTCACGGGACAAATTGAGACCCAGTACTTC
CASSFTGQIETQYF
>.|TRBJ2-7|TRBV20-1|.
TGCAGTGCAAAGGGACTGAGCTACGAGCAGTACTTC
CSAKGLSYEQYF
>many|TRBJ1-2|TRBV20-1|.
TGCAGTGCGCTGGGCCAGGGCAGCTACACCTTC
CSALGQGSYTF
>many|TRBJ2-7|TRBV20-1|.
TGCAGTGCTACCAGCTACGAAGCAGTCGGCTACGAGCAGTACTTC
CSATSYEAVGYEQYF
>many|TRBJ2-6|TRBV27|.
TGTGCCAGCACCCCGAGGACGGGTAGCTCTGGGGCCAACGTCCTGACTTTC
CASTPRTGSSGANVLTF
>few|TRBJ2-7|TRBV4-2|.
TGTGCCAGCAGCCAAGCAACCTTCTACGAGCAGCACTTC
CASSQATFYEQHF
>.|TRBJ2-1|TRBV5-6|.
TGTGCCAGCAGCTTGGGGGGCCTGGCCTACAATGAGCAGTTCTTC
CASSLGGLAYNEQFF